The 18 T cell receptor gamma chains in this list originate from one sample, sequenced in a study of intestinal T cells in coeliac disease. About 11 formalin-fixed paraffin-embedded scrolls, each 5 µm thick, supplied each case's genomic DNA. The TRG library came from around 0.2 ug of biopsy DNA amplified with LymphoTrack primers. TCRdb re-called the multiplex PCR reads via CATT. The sample lists under 700 gamma-chain clones, just over 50% occurring once. Sequenced sample: a duodenal biopsy. These receptors were collected from a human donor with celiac disease.

This clone was seen more than once but under ten times. One junction end disagrees with the germline gene, perhaps due to a read error. The gene calls are TRGV10 and TRGJ1 or TRGJ2. TRGV10 counts as an open reading frame of uncertain function. The CDR3 contains 9 residues. In DNA, the CDR3 is TGTGCTGCGTGGGGATTTCTCTTTTTT. Translation: CAAWGFLFF.

This clone was seen just once. The CDR3 DNA reads TGTGCCACCTGGGACGGGCTGGCTTGGAAACTCTTT. Residues: CATWDGLAWKLF. The V gene is TRGV2, the J gene TRGJ1 or TRGJ2. V lost 0 bases, J lost 12 bases, and 8 bases stayed unmatched. The germline V gene encodes CDR1 EGSNGY and CDR2 YDSYNSKV. This CDR3 region has 12 residues.

Written as DNA, the CDR3 is TGTGCCACCCATACAATTTATTATAAGAAACTCTTT. Translating gives CATHTIYYKKLF. J is TRGJ1 or TRGJ2 and V is TRGV2. V lost 9 bases to trimming and J lost 3 bases; unmatched junction nucleotides: 8. The CDR3 covers 12 residues. Per germline, CDR1 EGSNGY and CDR2 YDSYNSKV.

This clone is large in the sample. The rearrangement joins TRGV3 to TRGJ1 or TRGJ2. The V gene's germline CDR1 is VTNTFY and CDR2 YDVSTARD (reference sequence). The length of the CDR3 is 14 residues. The V segment lost 0 bases and the J segment 3 bases; nucleotides outside the gene matches: 5. CDR3 coding DNA: TGTGCCACCTGGGACAGGCGACGTTATTATAAGAAACTCTTT. Translating gives CATWDRRRYYKKLF.

By share, this clone ranks as hyperexpanded. The chain couples TRGV11 to TRGJ1 or TRGJ2. TRGV11 is reported as an ORF; its role is uncertain. Trimming cost V 0 bases and J 7 bases; bases outside gene matches: 3. This CDR3 is built from 13 residues. The DNA for the CDR3 is TGTGCCTGCTGGATTAGGCACACATATAAGAAACTCTTT. It specifies CACWIRHTYKKLF.

This clone showed up just a few times. A much larger clone lies one base from this, so it may be a read error. Other nucleotide sequences from this sample produce the same CDR3. This chain connects TRGV2 to TRGJ1 or TRGJ2. Germline loops: CDR1 EGSNGY, CDR2 YDSYNSKV. This CDR3 contains 14 residues. The CDR3 spells CATWDGRRYYKKLF. The CDR3 bases are TGTGCCACCTGGGACGGGAGAAGGTATTACAAGAAACTCTTT.

Relative to its sample, this clone is large. This sequence joins TRGV8 and TRGJP2. This CDR3 has 14 amino acids. The junction had 3 bases not matched to a gene; V was cut back by 4 bases and J by 1 base. In germline, CDR1 is VENAVY, CDR2 YDSYNSRV. The CDR3 loop is CATWEISSDWIKTF. Here the CDR3 DNA reads TGTGCCACCTGGGAGATTAGTAGTGATTGGATCAAGACGTTT.

The genes are TRGV10 and TRGJP1. TRGV10 is an open reading frame, and its role is uncertain. The CDR3 is made up of 12 amino acids. V lost 8 bases to trimming and J lost 12 bases; unmatched junction nucleotides: 10. CDR3 amino acids: CAAWAPTGFKIF. Here the CDR3 DNA reads TGTGCTGCGTGGGCACCAACTGGGTTCAAGATATTT.

The count of this clone is one. J is TRGJ1 or TRGJ2 and V is TRGV2. J lost 9 bases, V lost 1 base, and 15 bases had no gene match. The CDR3 has 15 residues. The germline CDR1 and CDR2 sequences are EGSNGY and YDSYNSKV. This chain's CDR3 is CATWDGPRSRSKKLF. The CDR3 bases are TGTGCCACCTGGGACGGCCCCAGATCAAGAAGTAAGAAACTCTTT.

The genes are TRGV3 and TRGJ1 or TRGJ2. Trimming at V came to 0 bases and at J to 16 bases, leaving 9 bases not matched to a gene. Per the germline V gene, CDR1 is VTNTFY and CDR2 is YDVSTARD (reference sequence). This CDR3 spans 11 amino acids. DNA for the CDR3: TGTGCCACCTGGGACAGGCCTCAATACCTCTTT. Residues: CATWDRPQYLF.

This clone turned up a few times. This rearrangement joins TRGV8 to TRGJ1 or TRGJ2. Germline V CDR1 and CDR2: VENAVY, YDSYNSRV. The CDR3 spans 11 residues. The J segment lost 7 bases and the V segment lost 5 bases, leaving 5 bases of the junction unmatched. The CDR3 sequence: CATWGLYKKLF. The CDR3 region has the DNA TGTGCCACCTGGGGATTGTATAAGAAACTCTTT.

This clone rates as large (0.1 to 1%). The chain links TRGV4 to TRGJ1 or TRGJ2. Per germline, CDR1 EGSTGY and CDR2 YDSYTSSV. The CDR3 extends over 10 amino acids. V was pared by 4 bases and J by 11 bases, with 5 bases of the junction left unmatched. This chain's CDR3 is CATWDTQKLF. CDR3 nucleotides: TGTGCCACCTGGGACACTCAGAAACTCTTT.

This clone was seen a handful of times. V is TRGV3 and J is TRGJ1 or TRGJ2. Germline V CDR1 and CDR2: VTNTFY, YDVSTARD (reference sequence). The CDR3 is 12 residues long. V shed 6 bases and J 3 bases; nucleotides not matched to a gene: 5. The CDR3 region is CATWTGYYKKLF. CDR3 nucleotides: TGTGCCACCTGGACGGGTTATTATAAGAAACTCTTT.

CDR3 in amino acids: CATWDGAGVTGWFKIF. The CDR3 nucleotides read TGTGCCACCTGGGACGGGGCCGGGGTCACTGGTTGGTTCAAGATATTT. The rearrangement links TRGV2 to TRGJP1. In germline, CDR1 is EGSNGY, CDR2 YDSYNSKV. J lost 4 bases, V lost 0 bases, and 8 bases had no gene match. The length of the CDR3 is 16 residues.

This chain links TRGV4 with TRGJ1 or TRGJ2. V shed 4 bases and J 5 bases; nucleotides not matched to a gene: 8. Germline V gene lookup returns CDR1 EGSTGY and CDR2 YDSYTSSV. The CDR3 covers 13 residues. The DNA of the CDR3 is TGTGCCACCTGGGAGGGGGGCGATTATAAGAAACTCTTT. This translates into CATWEGGDYKKLF.

This clone qualifies as large. Distinct nucleotide sequences in the sample also encode this CDR3. V gene TRGV8 combines with J gene TRGJP2. The CDR3 contains 11 residues. The germline V gene encodes CDR1 VENAVY and CDR2 YDSYNSRV. Germline trimming cut 12 bases from V and 2 bases from J; bases unmatched to any gene: 3. CDR3 amino acids: CAPSSDWIKTF. Here the CDR3 DNA reads TGTGCCCCCAGTAGTGATTGGATCAAGACGTTT.

The V call is TRGV2, the J call TRGJP1. CDR1 and CDR2 from the germline V gene are EGSNGY and YDSYNSKV. CDR3 size: 17 residues. Trimming cost V 4 bases and J 2 bases; bases outside gene matches: 13. For the CDR3, the DNA is TGTGCCACCTGGGATCGGGCTCGGGGAACCACTGGTTGGTTCAAGATATTT. Protein product: CATWDRARGTTGWFKIF.

The CDR3: CATTPTGWFKIF. The DNA for the CDR3 is TGTGCCACTACTCCTACTGGTTGGTTCAAGATATTT. The V call is TRGV4, the J call TRGJP1. The ends lost 10 bases at V and 5 bases at J; junction bases unmatched: 7. This CDR3 spans 12 amino acids. Germline-derived CDR1 and CDR2 are EGSTGY and YDSYTSSV.